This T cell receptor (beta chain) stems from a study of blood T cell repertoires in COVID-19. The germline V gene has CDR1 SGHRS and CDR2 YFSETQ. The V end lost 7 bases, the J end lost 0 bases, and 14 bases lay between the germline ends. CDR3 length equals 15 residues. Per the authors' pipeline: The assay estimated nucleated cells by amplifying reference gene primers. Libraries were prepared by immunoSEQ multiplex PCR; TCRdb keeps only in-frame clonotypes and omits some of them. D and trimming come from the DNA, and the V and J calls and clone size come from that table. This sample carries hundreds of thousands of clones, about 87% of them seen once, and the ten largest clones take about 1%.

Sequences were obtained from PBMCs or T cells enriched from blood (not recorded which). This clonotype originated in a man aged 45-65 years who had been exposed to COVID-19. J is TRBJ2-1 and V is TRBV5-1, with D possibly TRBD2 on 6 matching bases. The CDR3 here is CASFPRGSSYNEQFF. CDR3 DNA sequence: TGCGCCAGCTTCCCCCGGGGGAGCTCCTACAATGAGCAGTTCTTC.